This is a list of T cell receptor beta chains from one sample in a study of OX40 agonist ivuxolimab in advanced cancers. Repertoires were generated with immunoSEQ multiplex PCR, while TCRdb's copy carries only in-frame clones and drops some. This sample has 30,000 to 35,000 clones, with about 90% found just once. The sample in question was CD4+ or CD8+ T cells sorted from blood, obtained in a trial of the OX40 agonist ivuxolimab. The receptor source for this set is an adult with an advanced solid tumor such as melanoma, head and neck, liver or kidney cancer. The CDR3 runs from the conserved cysteine through the conserved F or W. The order of the fields is D gene, clone size, J gene, V gene, CDR3 DNA, CDR3 protein. The D gene is left open where the match is weak. Not all rows give a size; the values are once, few, many and, for expanded clones, a class.

d_call: -; clone_size: -; j_call: TRBJ1-1; v_call: TRBV27; cdr3_nt: TGTGCCAGCACCACGGGGGCCACTGAAGCTTTCTTT; cdr3_aa: CASTTGATEAFF
d_call: TRBD1; clone_size: -; j_call: TRBJ2-2; v_call: TRBV9; cdr3_nt: TGTGCCAGCAGCGTCCGGGACAGGGTATGGCCCGGGGAGCTGTTTTTT; cdr3_aa: CASSVRDRVWPGELFF
d_call: -; clone_size: -; j_call: TRBJ1-1; v_call: TRBV5-1; cdr3_nt: TGCGCCAGCAGCTTGGCCGGGGACACTGAAGCTTTCTTT; cdr3_aa: CASSLAGDTEAFF
d_call: -; clone_size: -; j_call: TRBJ1-5; v_call: TRBV28; cdr3_nt: TGTGCCAGCAGTTTCGAGTTGGGTACGGGCAATCAGCCCCAGCATTTT; cdr3_aa: CASSFELGTGNQPQHF
d_call: TRBD2; clone_size: -; j_call: TRBJ2-5; v_call: TRBV2; cdr3_nt: TGTGCCAGCAGTGAACGTGGCGGGAGGCAAGAGACCCAGTACTTC; cdr3_aa: CASSERGGRQETQYF
d_call: -; clone_size: -; j_call: TRBJ2-2; v_call: TRBV14; cdr3_nt: TGTGCCAGCAGCCAAGATAGGCGGCCGCGGGAAAAGACCGGGGAGCTGTTTTTT; cdr3_aa: CASSQDRRPREKTGELFF
d_call: -; clone_size: once; j_call: TRBJ2-4; v_call: TRBV28; cdr3_nt: TGTGCCAGCAGTGTAGGTATTATAGCCAAAAACATTCAGTACTTC; cdr3_aa: CASSVGIIAKNIQYF
d_call: TRBD1; clone_size: -; j_call: TRBJ2-3; v_call: TRBV18; cdr3_nt: TGTGCCAGCTCACTAGGACAGGCCCGGACAGGGGATACGCAGTATTTT; cdr3_aa: CASSLGQARTGDTQYF
d_call: -; clone_size: -; j_call: TRBJ2-7; v_call: TRBV6-1; cdr3_nt: TGTGCCAGCAGTGAACGGCAGGCGGGGAGCGAGCAGTACTTC; cdr3_aa: CASSERQAGSEQYF
d_call: -; clone_size: -; j_call: TRBJ1-6; v_call: TRBV19; cdr3_nt: TGTGCCAGTACCGCAGGGTACGGTTATAATTCACCCCTCCACTTT; cdr3_aa: CASTAGYGYNSPLHF
d_call: -; clone_size: -; j_call: TRBJ1-1; v_call: TRBV5-6; cdr3_nt: TGTGCCAGCAGCTTGCGGGATATCAACACTGAAGCTTTCTTT; cdr3_aa: CASSLRDINTEAFF
d_call: TRBD2; clone_size: -; j_call: TRBJ2-1; v_call: TRBV2; cdr3_nt: TGTGCCAGCAGTTCTAGCGGGGGAAACTACAATGAGCAGTTCTTC; cdr3_aa: CASSSSGGNYNEQFF
d_call: -; clone_size: -; j_call: TRBJ2-5; v_call: TRBV6-6; cdr3_nt: TGTGCCAGCAGTTACACCAGCCCACAGGGAAAGACCCAGTACTTC; cdr3_aa: CASSYTSPQGKTQYF
d_call: -; clone_size: -; j_call: TRBJ1-5; v_call: TRBV4-1; cdr3_nt: TGCGCCAGCAGCCAAGATAGACTGCTGAATAGCAATCAGCCCCAGCATTTT; cdr3_aa: CASSQDRLLNSNQPQHF
d_call: -; clone_size: few; j_call: TRBJ2-1; v_call: TRBV7-2; cdr3_nt: TGTGCCAGCAGCCTCCGACAGGGAGGGTACAATGAGCAGTTCTTC; cdr3_aa: CASSLRQGGYNEQFF